This T cell receptor beta chain was captured in a study of a mutant IDH1 vaccine in newly diagnosed glioma. On the study more broadly: The sex distribution of treated patients was 62.5% male and roughly 38% female, with a mean age of roughly 40 years. The therapy given earlier, which was standard therapy, consisted of radiotherapy, temozolomide, or both, and most of the patients received both.

The CDR3 is made up of 12 amino acids. CDR1 SGHAT and CDR2 FQNNGV come from the germline V gene. The germline V and J ends were trimmed by 4 bases and 5 bases, with 8 bases remaining between them. Time point meaning: week 35, safety follow-up. Vaccination comprised doses that each held 300 ug of mutant IDH1 20-mer peptide, plus topical imiquimod. Only in-frame clones appear in the TCRdb table, and some are missing; sequencing was by immunoSEQ multiplex PCR. The table records some 42,000 clones, approximately 80% of them present only once. This clone was recorded once. Its antigen is unidentified. The source is a woman aged 50 to 65 with glioma. The source was PBMCs, collected from a glioma patient whose treatment included an IDH1 peptide vaccine. The chain has TRBV11-2 and TRBJ2-5; D is unresolved. CDR3 DNA sequence: TGTGCCAGCAGCTACCCGGGTGAGACCCAGTACTTC. Translating it yields CASSYPGETQYF.